These 21 T cell receptor beta chains were all obtained from the same sample, sequenced in a study of naive and memory T cell subsets. The SP2 primer and nested alpha and beta constant region primers amplified ligated cDNA in four rounds. TCRdb reprocessed the UMI-ligation and nested PCR reads with MiXCR, giving one entry per CDR3 protein. The table has some 700 distinct CDR3 sequences, roughly 5.5% seen once. An oligonucleotide containing a UMI was ligated to the 3' end of TCR cDNA. Sequenced here: skin, sampled from a tuberculin skin test site or a saline-injected site (not recorded which). The receptors were sampled from an adult in good health.

By sample share, this clonotype is large. The J gene is TRBJ2-7, the V gene TRBV27; no clear D. The germline V and J ends were trimmed by 6 bases and 4 bases, with 16 bases remaining between them. Germline V gives CDR1 MNHEY, CDR2 SMNVEV (reference sequence). The length of the CDR3 is 14 residues. In DNA, the CDR3 is TGTGCCAGCAGCCCACCAGATATGTGGTACGAGCAGTACTTC. It encodes CASSPPDMWYEQYF.

By frequency in the sample, this clonotype is large. The chain is built from TRBV6-5 and TRBJ1-1; D remains ambiguous. Germline V gives CDR1 MNHEY, CDR2 SVGAGI. The CDR3 sequence is 15 residues long. V was trimmed by 6 bases and J by 0 bases, leaving 14 bases between them. CDR3 nucleotide sequence: TGTGCCAGCAGAACAGTGGCTCCGGTGAACACTGAAGCTTTCTTT. This sequence encodes CASRTVAPVNTEAFF.

By sample share, this clonotype is medium-sized. The chain recombines TRBV20-1 with TRBJ2-1, with D perhaps matching TRBD1 (6 bases). Trimming shortened V by 6 bases and J by 7 bases, and 22 bases separated the two germline ends. Germline values: CDR1 DFQATT, CDR2 SNEGSKA (reference sequence). CDR3 length: 15 amino acids. CDR3 protein: CSALTGRTLGNEQFF. Written as DNA, the CDR3 is TGCAGTGCCCTGACAGGCCGGACCTTAGGGAATGAGCAGTTCTTC.

By share, this clonotype ranks as medium-sized (0.01 to 0.1%). The genes are TRBV19 and TRBJ1-5; tentative D call: TRBD1 (5 bases). Germline V gene data show CDR1 as LNHDA and CDR2 as SQIVND (reference sequence). The ends were cut back, 9 bases at V and 1 base at J, with 25 bases in the middle. The length of the CDR3 is 18 residues. This CDR3 reads CASREETGLRRSNQPQHF. CDR3 DNA: TGTGCCAGCAGAGAAGAAACGGGACTCAGACGGAGCAATCAGCCCCAGCATTTT.

Judged by abundance, this clonotype is large. J is TRBJ2-1 and V is TRBV6-2 or TRBV6-3; TRBD2 matches at 12 bases. This CDR3 is 15 amino acids long. V lost 0 bases to trimming and J lost 6 bases; unmatched junction nucleotides: 0. CDR1 is MNHEY, CDR2 SVGEGT, per germline. CDR3 sequence: CASSYSTSGSNEQFF. The CDR3 bases are TGTGCCAGCAGTTACTCGACTAGCGGGAGCAATGAGCAGTTCTTC.

The chain joins TRBV18 to TRBJ2-7, with unresolved D. V lost 2 bases and J 3 bases, leaving 14 bases between the germline ends. The CDR3 covers 15 residues. Per germline, CDR1 KGHSH and CDR2 LQKENI. CDR3 in DNA: TGTGCCAGCTCACCAATGGAAACAGATCACTACGAGCAGTACGTC. Translated: CASSPMETDHYEQYV.

This clonotype is judged hyperexpanded. The chain links TRBV4-1 to TRBJ1-4, with 12 positions matching TRBD1. Germline V lookup: CDR1 MGHRA, CDR2 YSYEKL. After removal of 4 bases from V and 8 bases from J, the junction contained 2 bases not matched to a gene. CDR3 length: 14 amino acids. The CDR3 reads CASSRGQGAEKLFF. The CDR3 DNA is TGCGCCAGCAGCCGGGGACAGGGGGCAGAAAAACTGTTTTTT.

This clonotype is classed as large. This sequence joins TRBV7-3 and TRBJ1-1; D is unclear. The CDR3 is 14 amino acids. V lost 2 bases to trimming and J lost 8 bases, with 15 bases between them. Germline CDR1 SGHTA, CDR2 FQGTGA. The DNA of the CDR3 is TGTGCCAGCAGCTTAGGCGTACCTCAAATGGAAGCTTTCTTT. As protein: CASSLGVPQMEAFF.

This clonotype ranks as medium-sized. The chain has TRBV28 and TRBJ2-5; possibly TRBD1 or TRBD2 for D (5 bases each). Trimming removed 4 bases from V and 7 bases from J, with 19 bases in between. The CDR3 extends over 15 amino acids. Germline CDR1 and CDR2: MDHEN and SYDVKM. CDR3 sequence: CASSSIAGTMGTQYF. As DNA, the CDR3 is TGTGCCAGCAGTTCTATCGCCGGGACCATGGGGACCCAGTACTTC.

By share, this clonotype ranks as large. The V gene is TRBV5-1, the J gene TRBJ2-1; D call uncertain. The CDR3 is 13 residues long. The germline gives CDR1 SGHRS, CDR2 YFSETQ. V lost 6 bases and J 8 bases, leaving 15 bases between the germline ends. CDR3 region: CASTPGPSHEQFF. As DNA, the CDR3 is TGCGCCAGCACGCCAGGACCCAGCCATGAGCAGTTCTTC.

CDR3 nucleotide sequence: TGTGCCAGCAGTTTTGGGTTCACTGAAGCTTTCTTT. This codes for CASSFGFTEAFF. The chain joins TRBV6-6 to TRBJ1-1; no clear D gene. The length of the CDR3 is 12 residues. V lost 4 bases and J lost 4, with 7 bases in between. CDR1 MNHNY and CDR2 SVGAGI come from the germline V gene (reference sequence).

This clonotype is large. This chain connects TRBV28 to TRBJ2-5, with 7 bases that match TRBD2. This CDR3 spans 15 amino acids. The J segment lost 0 bases and the V segment lost 8 bases, leaving 9 bases of the junction unmatched. Germline assignment: CDR1 MDHEN and CDR2 SYDVKM. The CDR3 loop reads CASAWRETHQETQYF. The CDR3 nucleotides read TGTGCCAGCGCTTGGCGGGAGACCCACCAAGAGACCCAGTACTTC.

The rearrangement joins TRBV6-1 to TRBJ2-2; TRBD2 might be the D (5 bases). CDR3 length equals 14 residues. The germline V gene has CDR1 MNHNS and CDR2 SASEGT. Trimming took 4 bases from V and 9 from J, leaving 15 bases between them. CDR3 region: CASSGWTAFRELFF. In nucleotides, the CDR3 is TGTGCCAGCAGTGGATGGACTGCTTTCCGGGAGCTGTTTTTT.

CDR3 amino acids: CASSSLSVPYEQYF. The CDR3 DNA reads TGTGCCAGCAGCTCCCTATCGGTTCCCTACGAGCAGTACTTC. The chain joins TRBV7-9 to TRBJ2-7; D remains ambiguous. Germline V CDR1 and CDR2: SEHNR, FQNEAQ (reference sequence). CDR3 length: 14 amino acids. Trimming left V 4 bases short and J 2 bases short, with 12 bases between.

Judged by abundance, this clonotype is medium-sized. This chain links TRBV6-4 with TRBJ2-2; 10 bases map to TRBD2. Losses at the gene ends were 4 bases for V and 1 base for J; bases not matched to a gene: 0. CDR1 MRHNA and CDR2 SNTAGT come from the germline V gene. The CDR3 runs 15 residues. CDR3 DNA sequence: TGTGCCAGCAGTGGGACTAGCGGGAACACCGGGGAGCTGTTTTTT. Translation gives CASSGTSGNTGELFF.

Sample share makes this clonotype medium-sized. The rearrangement uses TRBV11-2 and TRBJ2-7; 12 nucleotides align to TRBD2. CDR1 SGHAT and CDR2 FQNNGV come from the germline V gene. CDR3 length: 19 residues. V lost 5 bases and J lost 6; bases outside the gene matches: 20. DNA of the CDR3: TGTGCCAGCAGCCGGCCTCCTAGCGGGAGGGCCCTCGGGACTCGCGAGCAGTACTTC. Protein product: CASSRPPSGRALGTREQYF.

This clonotype is deemed medium-sized (0.01 to 0.1%). The V and J genes are TRBV28 and TRBJ2-5; D perhaps matches TRBD2 (6 bases). The germline V and J ends were trimmed by 5 bases and 5 bases, with 15 bases remaining between them. The germline V gene has CDR1 MDHEN and CDR2 SYDVKM. CDR3 length: 14 amino acids. The CDR3 DNA is TGTGCCAGCAGTCCCCATGGAGGGGAGGAGACCCAGTACTTC. Residues: CASSPHGGEETQYF.

This clonotype rates as medium-sized (0.01 to 0.1%). The chain links TRBV3-1 to TRBJ2-1; 11 bases line up with TRBD2. The CDR3 consists of 16 residues. J was trimmed by 2 bases and V by 9 bases; bases with no gene match: 9. The germline gives CDR1 LGHDT, CDR2 YNNKEL (reference sequence). The CDR3 nucleotides are TGTGCCAGTAGTTTTCCGGGACTAGCGGCCTACAATGAGCAGTTCTTC. It yields the protein CASSFPGLAAYNEQFF.

By proportion, this clonotype is large. The chain carries TRBV29-1 and TRBJ1-1; D not certain. The germline gives CDR1 SQVTM, CDR2 ANQGSEA. There are 13 residues in the CDR3. With 4 bases removed from V and 1 base from J, the gap between germline ends came to 10 bases. The CDR3 region has the DNA TGCAGCGTTGTGGTAGGCTCGAACACTGAAGCTTTCTTT. Protein: CSVVVGSNTEAFF.

The gene calls are TRBV4-3 and TRBJ2-3, with D perhaps being TRBD1 or TRBD2 (6 bases each). The length of the CDR3 is 15 residues. CDR1 is LGHNA and CDR2 is YSLEER in the germline V gene. The V and J ends lost 3 bases and 2 bases respectively, with 12 bases between them. The CDR3: CASSHNRGPTDTQYF. The CDR3 DNA is TGCGCCAGCAGCCACAATCGGGGGCCCACAGATACGCAGTATTTT.

This clonotype is large within its sample. The J gene is TRBJ1-5, the V gene TRBV12-3 or TRBV12-4; no clear D gene. The CDR3 has 12 amino acids. The ends were cut back, 4 bases at V and 9 bases at J, with 10 bases in the middle. DNA of the CDR3: TGTGCCAGCAGTTACTCACGGGGGCCCCAGCATTTT. As protein: CASSYSRGPQHF.